This T cell receptor (beta chain) was found in a study of CD8 T cell repertoires and HIV-1 epitope variants. Study at large: Each of Twenty-five Gag and Nef epitope peptides stimulated a separate culture. Controls included no peptide, Ebola AY9 epitope, and a CMV, EBV, flu pool.

Overall study results and limits: Nef KF9 drew four or five clonotypes and HW9 one, without TAALDMSHF responses.

CDR1 is GTSNPN, CDR2 SVGIG, per germline (reference sequence). The CDR3 has 14 residues. In its sample, this clone was seen once. The antigen remains unidentified. The junction and the germline gene differ at one end; a read error may be behind it. The data were produced by immunoSEQ multiplex PCR, yet TCRdb's version contains in-frame clones alone and is incomplete. The table includes about 5,400 clones, under 70% detected once. This sequence was found in a male donor with HIV. The source material was cultured CD8+ T cells derived from PBMCs. The chain has TRBV30 and TRBJ1-2; D ambiguous. CDR3 DNA: TGTGCCTGGAGTGTCCAAGATCGCCGAAATGGTTACACCTTC. This codes for CAWSVQDRRNGYTF.